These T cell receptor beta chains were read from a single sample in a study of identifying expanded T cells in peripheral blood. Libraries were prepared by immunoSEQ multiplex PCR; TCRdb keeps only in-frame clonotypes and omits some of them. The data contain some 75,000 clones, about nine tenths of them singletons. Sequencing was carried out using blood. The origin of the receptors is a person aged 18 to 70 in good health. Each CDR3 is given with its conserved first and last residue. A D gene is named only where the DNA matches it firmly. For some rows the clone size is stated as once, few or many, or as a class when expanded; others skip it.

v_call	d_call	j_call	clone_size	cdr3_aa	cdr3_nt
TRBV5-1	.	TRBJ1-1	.	CASSLALGQSSEAFF	TGCGCCAGCAGCTTGGCTCTAGGACAATCTTCTGAAGCTTTCTTT
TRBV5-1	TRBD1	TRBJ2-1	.	CASSPRGQGRGEQFF	TGCGCCAGCAGCCCCCGGGGACAGGGGAGGGGTGAGCAGTTCTTC
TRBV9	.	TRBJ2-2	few	CASSVAVVNTGELFF	TGTGCCAGCAGCGTAGCAGTTGTGAACACCGGGGAGCTGTTTTTT
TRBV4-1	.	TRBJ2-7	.	CASSQEPSLSYEQYF	TGCGCCAGCAGCCAAGAGCCTAGTCTTTCCTACGAGCAGTACTTC
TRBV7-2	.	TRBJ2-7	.	CASSLGWVDEQYF	TGTGCCAGCAGCTTAGGGTGGGTAGACGAGCAGTACTTC
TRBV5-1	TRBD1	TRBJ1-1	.	CASSFTGTGVTEAFF	TGCGCCAGCAGCTTTACCGGGACAGGGGTCACTGAAGCTTTCTTT
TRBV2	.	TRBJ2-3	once	CASGQYTDTQYF	TGTGCCAGCGGTCAGTACACAGATACGCAGTATTTT
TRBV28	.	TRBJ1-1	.	CASGRNRGNTEAFF	TGTGCCAGCGGGAGGAATAGGGGGAACACTGAAGCTTTCTTT
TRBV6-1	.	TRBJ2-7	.	CASRDPPIEQYF	TGTGCCAGCAGGGACCCTCCTATCGAGCAGTACTTC
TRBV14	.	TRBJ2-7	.	CASSKNEALPYEQYF	TGTGCCAGCAGCAAAAACGAGGCACTACCCTACGAGCAGTACTTC
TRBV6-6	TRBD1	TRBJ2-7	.	CASRDRAYEQYF	TGTGCCAGCCGGGACAGAGCCTACGAGCAGTACTTC
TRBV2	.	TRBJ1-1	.	CASSDTSGNTEAFF	TGTGCCAGCAGTGACACATCTGGGAACACTGAAGCTTTCTTT
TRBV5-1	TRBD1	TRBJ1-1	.	CASRALLTGEPEAFF	TGCGCCAGCAGGGCCCTACTGACAGGGGAGCCTGAAGCTTTCTTT
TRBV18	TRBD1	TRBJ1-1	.	CASSQGQGDTEAFF	TGTGCCAGCTCACAGGGACAGGGGGACACTGAAGCTTTCTTT
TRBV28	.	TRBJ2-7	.	CASSLITGSYEQYF	TGTGCCAGCAGTTTGATTACAGGCTCCTACGAGCAGTACTTC
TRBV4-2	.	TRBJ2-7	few	CASSQVQDSSYEQYF	TGTGCCAGCAGCCAAGTCCAGGATAGCTCCTACGAGCAGTACTTC
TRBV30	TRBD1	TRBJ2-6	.	CAWMMWGRGSSGANVLTF	TGTGCCTGGATGATGTGGGGCAGGGGGTCCTCTGGGGCCAACGTCCTGACTTTC
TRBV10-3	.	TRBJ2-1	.	CAISGLVSYNEQFF	TGTGCCATCAGTGGCTTAGTATCCTACAATGAGCAGTTCTTC
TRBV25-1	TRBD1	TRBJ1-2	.	CASSGQQGNYGYTF	TGTGCCAGCAGTGGCCAACAGGGGAACTATGGCTACACCTTC
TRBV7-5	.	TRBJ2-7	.	CVRSRCGQGAREQYF	TGTGTCAGAAGCCGCTGCGGACAGGGGGCACGGGAGCAGTACTTC
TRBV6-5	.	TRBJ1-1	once	CASRARTATEAFF	TGTGCCAGCAGAGCCCGGACAGCAACTGAAGCTTTCTTT
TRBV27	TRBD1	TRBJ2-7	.	CASSISGTAPTFYEQYF	TGTGCCAGCAGCATTTCCGGGACAGCCCCAACTTTTTACGAGCAGTACTTC
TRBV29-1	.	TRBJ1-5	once	CSVGQSNQPQHF	TGCAGCGTTGGACAGAGCAATCAGCCCCAGCATTTT
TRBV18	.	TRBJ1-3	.	CASSPGYSGNTIYF	TGTGCCAGCTCACCGGGGTACTCTGGAAACACCATATATTTT
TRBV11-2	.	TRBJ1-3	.	CASSFPGLGNTIYF	TGTGCCAGCAGCTTCCCGGGACTAGGAAACACCATATATTTT
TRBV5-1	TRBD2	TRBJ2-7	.	CASSATSGRFYEQYF	TGCGCCAGCAGCGCTACTAGCGGGAGGTTCTACGAGCAGTACTTC
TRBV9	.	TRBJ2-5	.	CASSVVGAFGETQYF	TGTGCCAGCAGCGTAGTTGGGGCGTTCGGAGAGACCCAGTACTTC
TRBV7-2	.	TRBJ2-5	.	CASSPRTGIQETQYF	TGTGCCAGCAGCCCCCGGACGGGCATCCAAGAGACCCAGTACTTC
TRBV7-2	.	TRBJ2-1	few	CASSLGESEQFF	TGTGCCAGCAGCCTAGGGGAGAGTGAGCAGTTCTTC
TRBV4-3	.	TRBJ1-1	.	CASSQDLYGEAFF	TGCGCCAGCAGCCAAGATCTCTATGGGGAAGCTTTCTTT
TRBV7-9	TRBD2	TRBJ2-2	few	CASSSGLAGGTGELFF	TGTGCCAGCAGCTCGGGACTAGCGGGAGGCACCGGGGAGCTGTTTTTT
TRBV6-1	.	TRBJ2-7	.	CASSEGTLRQYF	TGTGCCAGCAGTGAGGGGACGCTAAGGCAGTACTTC